This entry lists 31 T cell receptor beta chains sequenced from one sample in a study of T cells in Graves' hyperthyroidism and ophthalmopathy. Amplified TCR beta CDR3 regions came from RNA transcripts. Researchers ran a first-round RT-PCR on the TCR CDR3 using the HTBI primer set. Using its own MiXCR run on the multiplex PCR reads, TCRdb lists one record per CDR3 protein. The sample holds some 570,000 distinct CDR3 sequences; 15% to 20% are singletons and the top ten take approximately 18%. Sequences were obtained from blood. These TCRs come from a woman between 18 and 30 years old with Graves' ophthalmopathy.

This clonotype was seen many times. The chain uses TRBV2 and TRBJ2-1; TRBD2 might be the D (6 bases). The CDR3 length is 11 residues. CDR1 SNHLY and CDR2 FYNNEI come from the germline V gene. Trimming left V 11 bases short and J 4 bases short, with 9 bases between. The CDR3 sequence is CAGDFYNEQFF. The CDR3 region has the DNA TGTGCCGGGGACTTTTACAATGAGCAGTTCTTC. The full variable domain, with the rest looked up from reference TRBV2 and TRBJ2-1, is EPEVTQTPSHQVTQMGQEVILRCVPISNHLYFYWYRQILGQKVEFLVSFYNNEISEKSEIFDDQFSVERPDGSNFTLKIRSTKLEDSAMYFCAGDFYNEQFFGPGTRLTVL.

This clonotype has at least ten counts. The chain employs TRBV6-2 or TRBV6-3 and TRBJ2-3, with 7 bases matching TRBD2. Trimming cost V 7 bases and J 2 bases; bases outside gene matches: 6. CDR1 is MNHEY, CDR2 SVGEGT, per germline. This CDR3 is built from 14 residues. CDR3 DNA sequence: TGTGCCAGCAAGGAGCGGGGATACACAGATACGCAGTATTTT. This encodes CASKERGYTDTQYF.

About this clonotype itself: A single base separates this from a much larger clone, so it may be a read error. The final CDR3 position lacks the conserved phenylalanine or tryptophan, pointing to a likely read error. The chain carries TRBV5-1 and TRBJ2-1; D might be TRBD2 (5 bases). The germline V and J ends were trimmed by 4 bases and 7 bases, with 12 bases remaining between them. CDR1 and CDR2 (germline): SGHRS, YFSETQ. The CDR3 runs 13 residues. The CDR3 region has the DNA TGCGCCAGCAGCGTATGGACGGGGAATGAGCAGTTCTTA. It translates to CASSVWTGNEQFL.

This clonotype was seen more than once but under ten times. Germline is not matched at one junction end, which may reflect a read error. The chain employs TRBV15 and TRBJ2-7, with D possibly matching TRBD1 (5 bases). The CDR3 is 14 residues long. The germline V gene has CDR1 LNHNV and CDR2 YYDKDF (reference sequence). The CDR3 DNA sequence: TGTGCCGCCAGCAACGACGTGGGGCGGTACGAGCAGTACTTC. Its protein product is CAASNDVGRYEQYF.

The rearrangement links TRBV6-1 to TRBJ2-6; D remains ambiguous. CDR1 is MNHNS, CDR2 SASEGT, per germline. There are 15 residues in the CDR3. V lost 6 bases and J 1 base, leaving 10 bases between the germline ends. In nucleotides, the CDR3 is TGTGCCAGCAGGGTAATGGGATCTGGGGCCAACGTCCTGACTTTC. Translated: CASRVMGSGANVLTF.

Concerning this clonotype: It may be a read error: a sequence one base away is much more abundant. This chain connects TRBV12-3 or TRBV12-4 to TRBJ2-3, with D maybe TRBD1 (6 bases). The CDR3 loop spans 14 amino acids. V was shortened by 8 bases and J by 4 bases, with 16 bases between the two germline ends. The CDR3 DNA reads TGTGCCAGCGGGGGCGCGGTACGCGCAGATACGCAGTATTTT. This codes for CASGGAVRADTQYF.

In this sample, this clonotype turned up a few times. Written as DNA, the CDR3 is TGTGCCAGCAGCCCAAAACTAGCGGGACCCACCAATGAGCAGTTCTTC. This gives the protein CASSPKLAGPTNEQFF. The V call is TRBV4-2, the J call TRBJ2-1; TRBD2 aligns across 10 bases. CDR3 length: 16 residues. The germline V gene encodes CDR1 LGHNA and CDR2 YNFKEQ. J gave up 6 bases and V 4 bases, and 9 bases lay outside the gene matches.

This clonotype was found many times. The rearrangement links TRBV18 to TRBJ2-7; D is unresolved. V lost 5 bases and J 7 bases, leaving 15 bases between the germline ends. The CDR3 totals 13 residues. From germline, CDR1 is KGHSH and CDR2 LQKENI. The CDR3 spells CASSTPTALEQYF. The CDR3 DNA is TGTGCCAGCTCAACCCCGACCGCGTTGGAGCAGTACTTC.

This clonotype occurred a few times. The gene calls are TRBV6-5 and TRBJ2-3; D not certain. The ends were cut back, 0 bases at V and 0 bases at J, with 4 bases in the middle. CDR1 and CDR2 (germline): MNHEY, SVGAGI. The CDR3 loop spans 14 amino acids. The CDR3 sequence: CASSYSDSTDTQYF. The CDR3 nucleotides are TGTGCCAGCAGTTACTCGGACAGCACAGATACGCAGTATTTT.

The genes are TRBV10-3 and TRBJ2-3; TRBD2 aligns across 15 bases. CDR3 length: 17 amino acids. Germline CDR1 and CDR2: ENHRY and SYGVKD. With V trimmed by 5 bases and J by 6 bases, 9 bases remained unmatched. The CDR3 region is CAISLARTSGGADTQYF. CDR3 DNA sequence: TGTGCCATCAGTCTCGCCCGGACTAGCGGGGGGGCGGATACGCAGTATTTT.

Many counts were recorded for this clonotype. The V call is TRBV30, the J call TRBJ1-5; D uncertain. Germline assignment: CDR1 GTSNPN and CDR2 SVGIG (reference sequence). The V and J ends lost 1 base and 0 bases respectively, with 7 bases between them. The CDR3 totals 14 residues. The CDR3 sequence is CAWSDSISNQPQHF. The CDR3 DNA follows: TGTGCCTGGAGTGACAGTATTAGCAATCAGCCCCAGCATTTT. Full variable domain (missing parts from reference TRBV30 and TRBJ1-5): SQTIHQWPATLVQPVGSPLSLECTVEGTSNPNLYWYRQAAGRGLQLLFYSVGIGQISSEVPQNLSASRPQDRQFILSSKKLLLSDSGFYLCAWSDSISNQPQHFGDGTRLSIL.

This clonotype was detected once. The chain links TRBV25-1 to TRBJ2-5; D not certain. V was pared by 3 bases and J by 2 bases, with 10 bases between. Per germline, CDR1 MGHDK and CDR2 SYGVNS. The length of the CDR3 is 14 residues. CDR3: CASSDLQTQETQYF. The CDR3 DNA is TGTGCCAGCAGTGATCTTCAGACTCAAGAGACCCAGTACTTC.

V usage is TRBV20-1 and J usage is TRBJ2-7, with D hard to call. From germline, CDR1 is DFQATT and CDR2 SNEGSKA (reference sequence). Between the trimmed V and J ends, which lost 0 bases and 0 bases, there was a span of 12 bases. The CDR3 length is 15 residues. CDR3 loop: CSARDQGRSSYEQYF. The DNA of the CDR3 is TGCAGTGCTAGAGATCAAGGGCGTTCCTCCTACGAGCAGTACTTC.

This clonotype has ten or more counts. The rearrangement uses TRBV28 and TRBJ2-1, with 10 bases aligning to TRBD2. V gave up 4 bases and J gave up 10 bases; unmatched junction bases: 4. Looked up from germline, CDR1 is MDHEN and CDR2 is SYDVKM. There are 13 residues in the CDR3. The CDR3 sequence is CASSWTSGTEQFF. CDR3 sequence (DNA): TGTGCCAGCAGTTGGACTAGCGGAACGGAGCAGTTCTTC.

The rearrangement uses TRBV25-1 and TRBJ2-5; either TRBD1 or TRBD2 may fit D (5 bases each). Trimming took off 10 bases at V and 0 bases at J, with 15 bases between the two ends. The CDR3 consists of 14 residues. Germline V gene sequence: CDR1 MGHDK, CDR2 SYGVNS. The CDR3 spells CATRPWGNQETQYF. Here the CDR3 DNA reads TGTGCCACCCGTCCTTGGGGGAACCAAGAGACCCAGTACTTC.

About this clonotype: At one boundary the junction diverges from the germline segment, which might be a read error. This chain links TRBV5-8 with TRBJ1-6; D is undetermined. Germline V lookup: CDR1 SGHTS, CDR2 YDEGEE. This CDR3 has 12 residues. CDR3 nucleotide sequence: TGTGCCAGCAGCTTGGGGGATTCAACCCTCCACTTT. This codes for CASSLGDSTLHF.

This clonotype appeared many times. The CDR3 DNA sequence: TGTGCCAGCAGGGATTCCGGACTAGCGGGTAACTACGAGCAGTACTTC. This codes for CASRDSGLAGNYEQYF. The chain employs TRBV2 and TRBJ2-7, with TRBD2 matching 11 bases. CDR1 is SNHLY and CDR2 is FYNNEI in the germline V gene. Trimming removed 6 bases from V and 3 bases from J; junction bases left unmatched: 10. CDR3 length: 16 amino acids.

In this sample, this clonotype turned up many times. V is TRBV7-2 and J is TRBJ1-2, with 9 nucleotides matching TRBD1. CDR1 is SGHTA and CDR2 is FQGNSA in the germline V gene. J lost 6 bases, V lost 2 bases, and 4 bases had no gene match. This CDR3 has 14 residues. CDR3 nucleotides: TGTGCCAGCAGCTTAATGGGGACAGGGAATGGCTACACCTTC. It encodes CASSLMGTGNGYTF.

The J gene is TRBJ2-3, the V gene TRBV10-3; TRBD2 matches 10 bases. The CDR3 covers 13 residues. V dropped 10 bases and J dropped 2; count of bases not matched to a gene: 3. Germline V CDR1 and CDR2: ENHRY, SYGVKD. CDR3 in amino acids: CATLAGHTDTQYF. CDR3 coding DNA: TGTGCCACACTAGCGGGGCACACAGATACGCAGTATTTT.

This chain connects TRBV10-3 to TRBJ1-2, with 7 bases lining up with TRBD1. The V segment lost 4 bases and the J segment 2 bases; nucleotides outside the gene matches: 10. The CDR3 consists of 16 residues. The germline CDR1 and CDR2 sequences are ENHRY and SYGVKD. Here the CDR3 DNA reads TGTGCCATCAGTGTCAACAGGGGCGAAGGCAACTATGGCTACACCTTC. Its protein product is CAISVNRGEGNYGYTF.

This clonotype was detected only a few times. The chain employs TRBV5-1 and TRBJ2-3, with 8 bases lining up with TRBD2. Germline-derived CDR1 and CDR2 are SGHRS and YFSETQ. The CDR3 consists of 13 residues. With V trimmed by 2 bases and J by 5 bases, 1 base remained unmatched. In DNA, the CDR3 is TGCGCCAGCAGCTTTAGCGGGGTAGATACGCAGTATTTT. Its translation is CASSFSGVDTQYF.

This chain connects TRBV5-1 to TRBJ1-2, with 7 positions matching TRBD1. From germline, CDR1 is SGHRS and CDR2 YFSETQ. V shed 3 bases, J shed 4 bases, and the junction held 6 bases outside the gene matches. The CDR3 runs to 14 residues. The CDR3 spells CASSSKQGTYGYTF. As DNA, the CDR3 is TGCGCCAGCAGCTCGAAACAGGGGACCTATGGCTACACCTTC.

This clonotype has just a few counts. This chain connects TRBV20-1 to TRBJ2-1, with 9 nucleotides matching TRBD2. Germline loops: CDR1 DFQATT, CDR2 SNEGSKA (reference sequence). V was clipped by 6 bases and J by 6 bases; unmatched bases: 9. This CDR3 region has 14 residues. The CDR3 DNA is TGCAGTGCCGGAAGAGCGGGGGGAAGCAATGAGCAGTTCTTC. It yields the protein CSAGRAGGSNEQFF.

This clonotype was observed at least ten times. The CDR3 DNA follows: TGTGCCAGCAGACCCGGACACTCCCTACACAGCAATCAGCCCCAGCATTTT. Its translation: CASRPGHSLHSNQPQHF. The chain carries TRBV6-1 and TRBJ1-5, with D perhaps TRBD1 (5 bases). Trimming shortened V by 6 bases and J by 1 base, and 19 bases separated the two germline ends. The CDR3 is 17 amino acids. Germline V gives CDR1 MNHNS, CDR2 SASEGT.

The chain combines TRBV13 with TRBJ2-3; D unclear. Trimming cost V 5 bases and J 1 base, with 13 bases left between them. This CDR3 comprises 15 residues. Looked up from germline, CDR1 is PRHDT and CDR2 is FYEKMQ (reference sequence). In nucleotides, the CDR3 is TGTGCCAGCAGCCAAGTATTAATGGGCACAGATACGCAGTATTTT. This encodes CASSQVLMGTDTQYF.

There are many counts of this clonotype. This chain links TRBV10-3 with TRBJ2-1; unclear D gene. The CDR3 runs 15 residues. Germline-derived CDR1 and CDR2 are ENHRY and SYGVKD. V was pared by 3 bases and J by 0 bases, with 9 bases between. CDR3 sequence (DNA): TGTGCCATCAGTGAACGGCTGAACTCCTACAATGAGCAGTTCTTC. As protein: CAISERLNSYNEQFF.

CDR3 sequence reads: CASSPRQRYTGELFF. The CDR3 DNA reads TGTGCCAGCTCACCTCGACAGCGGTACACCGGGGAGCTGTTTTTT. V is TRBV18 and J is TRBJ2-2, with D perhaps given as TRBD1 or TRBD2 (5 bases each). CDR1 and CDR2 from the germline V gene are KGHSH and LQKENI. The V end lost 3 bases, the J end lost 3 bases, and 11 bases lay between the germline ends. CDR3 length: 15 residues.

The chain combines TRBV29-1 with TRBJ1-3; D gene unclear. The V gene lost 6 bases and the J gene lost 4 bases, with 7 bases spanning the gap. The CDR3 has 11 residues. Germline V CDR1 and CDR2: SQVTM, ANQGSEA. The CDR3 loop is CSVTTGNTIYF. The CDR3, as DNA: TGCAGCGTAACGACAGGAAACACCATATATTTT.

This clonotype occurred many times. The chain couples TRBV28 to TRBJ2-3; no clear D gene. The germline V and J ends were trimmed by 2 bases and 4 bases, with 7 bases remaining between them. The CDR3 has 13 residues. Germline V lookup: CDR1 MDHEN, CDR2 SYDVKM. CDR3 nucleotides: TGTGCCAGCAGTTTAATGGGGTCAGATACGCAGTATTTT. Translated, it gives CASSLMGSDTQYF.

This clonotype was seen many times. V gene TRBV20-1 combines with J gene TRBJ1-5; 7 bases line up with TRBD1. Trimming took 3 bases from V and 1 from J; bases not matched to a gene: 6. Germline V gene sequence: CDR1 DFQATT, CDR2 SNEGSKA (reference sequence). This CDR3 comprises 15 residues. Here the CDR3 DNA reads TGCAGTGCTAGGAAAGGGGGACAGAGCAATCAGCCCCAGCATTTT. Protein product: CSARKGGQSNQPQHF.

The table lists this clonotype with a few counts. The chain couples TRBV5-6 to TRBJ1-2; the match to TRBD1 covers 9 bases. The ends lost 5 bases at V and 4 bases at J; junction bases unmatched: 6. Per germline, CDR1 SGHDT and CDR2 YYEEEE. This CDR3 region has 14 residues. The CDR3 DNA follows: TGTGCCAGCAGGGTTACAGGGGGCGTCTATGGCTACACCTTC. This gives the protein CASRVTGGVYGYTF.